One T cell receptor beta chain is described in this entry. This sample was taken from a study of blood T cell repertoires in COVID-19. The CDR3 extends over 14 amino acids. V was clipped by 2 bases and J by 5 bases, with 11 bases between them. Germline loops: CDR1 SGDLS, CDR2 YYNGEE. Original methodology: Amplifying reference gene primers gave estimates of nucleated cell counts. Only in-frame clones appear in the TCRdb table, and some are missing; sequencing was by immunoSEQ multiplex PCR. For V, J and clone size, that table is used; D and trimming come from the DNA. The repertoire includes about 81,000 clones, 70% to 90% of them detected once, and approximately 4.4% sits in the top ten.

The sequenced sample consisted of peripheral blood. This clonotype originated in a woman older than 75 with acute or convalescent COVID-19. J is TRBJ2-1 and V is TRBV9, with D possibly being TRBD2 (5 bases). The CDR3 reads CASSVYGKDNEQFF. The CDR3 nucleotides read TGTGCCAGCAGCGTCTACGGGAAAGACAATGAGCAGTTCTTC.